This TCR beta chain originates from a study of blood T cell repertoires in COVID-19 (dated by TCRdb to the early 2020s). In terms of the full investigation: Samples covering the acute and convalescent phases of COVID-19 were provided by collaborators in the United States, Italy and Spain. Samples came from the ongoing ImmuneRACE study (first 160 participants) plus 1,254 subjects from 6 global collaborators. Deeply sampled blood TCRbeta repertoires from subjects exposed to, actively infected with, or recovered from COVID-19 were included in the dataset. Where HLA class I and class II types were available, the types were taken from metadata supplied by the sample provider, not from assay-based typing. A freely available public database, intended as a resource for researchers studying the immune response to SARS-CoV-2, is where the repertoires were released. A de-identified subject ID, COVID-19 status, age in years and sex were almost always included in the sample metadata. The prospective study material was composed of cDNA or gDNA derived from T cells, B-cell-depleted T cells, or PBMCs.

Beyond this particular receptor, the publication reports: The quantity of clinical and demographic metadata differed by source and by participant and was supplied without curation.

Regarding this clone: It lacks a known antigen. Base qualities were left out, and no much larger clone turns up one base away.

The immunoSEQ Assay, a bias-controlled multiplex PCR, was used to amplify TCRbeta CDR3 regions from genomic DNA. On the authors' methods: The number of nucleated cells in each sample was estimated from the amplification of reference gene primers within the assay. To quantify the absolute abundance of each unique TCRbeta CDR3 rearrangement, sequence reads were collapsed and filtered. For each sample, productive Simpson clonality was calculated as the square root of Simpson's diversity index across productive rearrangements. As stored in TCRdb, this immuneACCESS dataset retains in-frame rearrangements with V and J assigned. A fraction of the clones does not appear; measured against another copy, unresolved V genes explain less than half of the discrepancy, and the remainder lacks a known reason. The V and J calls and clone size come from that table; D and trimming were worked out from the DNA. This sample holds 80,000 to 130,000 clones; about 89% were observed only once. Roughly 0.97% of the sample rests with the top ten.

Collaborating institutions collected whole blood in K2EDTA tubes following their own protocols. Collaborator samples were shipped for TCRbeta analysis as frozen whole blood, isolated PBMCs, or DNA extracted from either sample type. CDR1 and CDR2, per the germline V gene (reference sequence), are LNHDA and SQIVND. Trimming costs V 3 bases and J 8 bases, and their ends lie 10 bases apart. From cysteine to phenylalanine, the CDR3 is 13 amino acids long. Just the 39-base CDR3 DNA is kept, in frame starting at base 1. Recombination linked TRBV19 to TRBJ1-4; a weak D assignment points to TRBD1 (5 bases agree). Sequencing used peripheral blood. The clonotype was recovered from a man in his sixties with acute or convalescent COVID-19. The DNA sequence is as follows: TGTGCCAGTAGTATCCGGCGGGGGGAAAAACTGTTTTTT. Protein translation: CASSIRRGEKLFF.